The 26 T cell receptor beta chains in this list originate from one sample, sequenced in a study of blood T cell repertoires in COVID-19. TCRdb's table, derived via immunoSEQ multiplex PCR, lists solely in-frame clones and lacks some. The profile covers hundreds of thousands of clones, with about 83% appearing a single time and under 3% taken by the ten largest. The sample was peripheral blood. These receptors all come from a woman aged 40 to 50 with active or convalescent COVID-19.

The rearrangement links TRBV5-6 to TRBJ2-7, with D perhaps matching TRBD1 (6 bases). Germline values: CDR1 SGHDT, CDR2 YYEEEE. The V end lost 1 base, the J end lost 6 bases, and 14 bases lay between the germline ends. The CDR3 has 14 amino acids. DNA of the CDR3: TGTGCCAGCAGCTTGTCTGGCACAGGGCGCGAGCAGTACTTC. Translated: CASSLSGTGREQYF.

The chain links TRBV27 to TRBJ2-1; 9 positions agree with TRBD1. This CDR3 has 15 amino acids. The V and J ends lost 5 bases and 2 bases, in that order; junction bases with no gene match: 4. Per germline, CDR1 MNHEY and CDR2 SMNVEV (reference sequence). The CDR3 nucleotides read TGTGCCAGCAGTCCCGACAGGGGGGCCTACAATGAGCAGTTCTTC. Its protein is CASSPDRGAYNEQFF.

In its sample, this clone was seen a few times. V usage is TRBV28 and J usage is TRBJ1-5; maybe TRBD1 (5 bases). CDR3 length: 12 residues. V gave up 8 bases and J gave up 4 bases, with 9 bases separating them. Germline CDR1 reads MDHEN; CDR2 reads SYDVKM. The CDR3 DNA reads TGTGCCAGCGGGCAGGGAAATCAGCCCCAGCATTTT. This encodes CASGQGNQPQHF.

This clone was seen only once. The chain uses TRBV6-5 and TRBJ1-2, with no clear D. The CDR3 extends over 12 amino acids. Germline V lookup: CDR1 MNHEY, CDR2 SVGAGI. The V and J ends lost 7 bases and 7 bases respectively, with 13 bases between them. This chain's CDR3 is CASNRGGSGYTF. CDR3 sequence (DNA): TGTGCCAGCAATCGTGGAGGAAGTGGCTACACCTTC.

The chain couples TRBV5-8 to TRBJ1-1; 7 bases map to TRBD1. Looked up from germline, CDR1 is SGHTS and CDR2 is YDEGEE. The CDR3 is made up of 17 amino acids. V dropped 4 bases and J dropped 3; count of bases not matched to a gene: 15. CDR3 DNA: TGTGCCAGCAGCCAGAACAGGGGAACATACACGTACACTGAAGCTTTCTTT. Amino acid sequence: CASSQNRGTYTYTEAFF.

The chain links TRBV30 to TRBJ2-3, with 7 bases aligning to TRBD1. The CDR3 covers 12 residues. Trimming removed 5 bases from V and 5 bases from J; junction bases left unmatched: 4. The germline gives CDR1 GTSNPN, CDR2 SVGIG (reference sequence). In DNA, the CDR3 is TGTGCCTGGGAACAGGGGTTAGATACGCAGTATTTT. Encoded protein: CAWEQGLDTQYF.

In DNA, the CDR3 is TGTGCCAGCAGCCGCATTCGGGACAGTTTCTCCTACGAGCAGTACTTC. Its translation is CASSRIRDSFSYEQYF. V is TRBV5-5 and J is TRBJ2-7; TRBD1 matches at 7 bases. This CDR3 is 16 amino acids long. Losses at the gene ends were 4 bases for V and 0 bases for J; bases not matched to a gene: 10. From germline, CDR1 is SGHKS and CDR2 YYEKEE (reference sequence). The full variable domain, rest sourced from reference TRBV5-5 and TRBJ2-7, is DAGVTQSPTHLIKTRGQQVTLRCSPISGHKSVSWYQQVLGQGPQFIFQYYEKEERGRGNFPDRFSARQFPNYSSELNVNALLLGDSALYLCASSRIRDSFSYEQYFGPGTRLTVT.

The V and J genes are TRBV7-2 and TRBJ2-3, with a possible D match to TRBD2 (6 bases). The CDR3 contains 15 residues. Trimming shortened V by 4 bases and J by 1 base, and 12 bases separated the two germline ends. From germline, CDR1 is SGHTA and CDR2 FQGNSA. Here the CDR3 reads CASSWGGLGTDTQYF. The CDR3 DNA sequence: TGTGCCAGCAGCTGGGGAGGTCTGGGCACAGATACGCAGTATTTT.

This clone was seen a single time. The V and J genes are TRBV6-5 and TRBJ1-1; TRBD1 matches 7 bases. The CDR3 has 13 residues. CDR1 and CDR2 from the germline V gene are MNHEY and SVGAGI. With V trimmed by 2 bases and J by 5 bases, 2 bases remained unmatched. The CDR3 loop is CASSYLDRTEAFF. The CDR3, as DNA: TGTGCCAGCAGTTACCTGGACAGGACTGAAGCTTTCTTT.

The chain has TRBV4-1 and TRBJ1-5; 7 bases align to TRBD1. Trimming took 5 bases from V and 4 from J; bases not matched to a gene: 8. In germline, CDR1 is MGHRA, CDR2 YSYEKL. CDR3 length: 15 residues. CDR3 in DNA: TGCGCCAGCAGCGGTCAGACAGGGACTAATCAGCCCCAGCATTTT. This sequence encodes CASSGQTGTNQPQHF.

This chain uses TRBV28 with TRBJ1-1, with 9 bases aligning to TRBD1. The CDR3 loop spans 14 amino acids. The trim removed 6 bases at V and 4 bases at J, leaving 6 bases unmatched. Per germline, CDR1 MDHEN and CDR2 SYDVKM. The CDR3 region is CASSKQGAVTEAFF. The CDR3 DNA follows: TGTGCCAGCAGCAAACAGGGGGCGGTCACTGAAGCTTTCTTT. Filled out from reference TRBV28 and TRBJ1-1, the complete variable domain reads DVKVTQSSRYLVKRTGEKVFLECVQDMDHENMFWYRQDPGLGLRLIYFSYDVKMKEKGDIPEGYSVSREKKERFSLILESASTNQTSMYLCASSKQGAVTEAFFGQGTRLTVV.

J is TRBJ1-2 and V is TRBV9; the D is unclear. Germline CDR1 and CDR2: SGDLS and YYNGEE. The CDR3 is 13 residues long. With 2 bases removed from V and 4 bases from J, the gap between germline ends came to 9 bases. This CDR3 is CASSVPGAYGYTF. CDR3 sequence (DNA): TGTGCCAGCAGCGTCCCAGGTGCCTATGGCTACACCTTC.

The CDR3 spells CSVAGPTGPSYEQYF. The CDR3 DNA reads TGCAGCGTTGCCGGGCCGACAGGGCCCTCCTACGAGCAGTACTTC. This chain uses TRBV29-1 with TRBJ2-7; TRBD1 agrees at 7 bases. Germline CDR1 reads SQVTM; CDR2 reads ANQGSEA. The CDR3 extends over 15 amino acids. With V trimmed by 4 bases and J by 0 bases, 9 bases remained unmatched.

The chain is built from TRBV14 and TRBJ2-5; 9 bases match TRBD2. V lost 1 base and J lost 5; bases outside the gene matches: 11. CDR3 length: 17 amino acids. Germline loops: CDR1 SGHDN, CDR2 FVKESK. The CDR3 sequence: CASSQVRGGGAWETQYF. CDR3 DNA: TGTGCCAGCAGCCAAGTTCGCGGCGGGGGGGCTTGGGAGACCCAGTACTTC.

V is TRBV29-1 and J is TRBJ2-2, with TRBD1 identical over 8 bases. V gave up 4 bases and J gave up 5 bases; unmatched junction bases: 6. Germline loops: CDR1 SQVTM, CDR2 ANQGSEA. This CDR3 is built from 14 residues. The CDR3 region is CSVVQGAGTGELFF. CDR3 DNA: TGCAGCGTTGTTCAGGGGGCAGGGACCGGGGAGCTGTTTTTT.

The chain is built from TRBV30 and TRBJ2-7, with 10 bases lining up with TRBD2. The CDR3 contains 12 residues. Germline CDR1 is GTSNPN and CDR2 is SVGIG (reference sequence). V was clipped by 4 bases and J by 6 bases; unmatched bases: 3. The CDR3, as DNA: TGTGCCTGGAAAGCGGGAGGGCGCGAGCAGTACTTC. Translating it yields CAWKAGGREQYF.

The count of this clone is one. This chain links TRBV28 with TRBJ1-4; D uncertain. The CDR3 totals 14 residues. The germline V gene has CDR1 MDHEN and CDR2 SYDVKM. Deletions cut 5 bases from V and 2 bases from J, with 9 bases between. CDR3 sequence: CASSPGGTNEKLFF. Written as DNA, the CDR3 is TGTGCCAGCAGTCCCGGAGGGACTAATGAAAAACTGTTTTTT.

This clone was seen just once. The genes are TRBV5-4 and TRBJ2-2; no clear D gene. V shed 6 bases and J shed 1 base, with 13 bases lying between them. The CDR3 runs 15 residues. CDR1 and CDR2 from the germline V gene are SGHNT and YYREEE (reference sequence). As DNA, the CDR3 is TGTGCCAGCACCAGCTTGGGCTTGAACACCGGGGAGCTGTTTTTT. It yields the protein CASTSLGLNTGELFF.

The chain couples TRBV7-9 to TRBJ2-2; TRBD1 agrees at 7 bases. The CDR3 runs to 17 residues. In germline, CDR1 is SEHNR, CDR2 FQNEAQ (reference sequence). The J segment lost 6 bases and the V segment lost 1 base, leaving 11 bases of the junction unmatched. The chain's CDR3 is CASSLGVLGDSSGELFF. The DNA for the CDR3 is TGTGCCAGCAGCTTAGGTGTTTTGGGGGACAGTTCCGGGGAGCTGTTTTTT.

The table lists this clone with a count of one. The CDR3 loop reads CASSLGAGTYQPQHF. CDR3 DNA sequence: TGTGCCAGCAGCTTAGGGGCGGGTACTTATCAGCCCCAGCATTTT. This chain connects TRBV7-8 to TRBJ1-5; D is undetermined. CDR3 length: 15 amino acids. Germline values: CDR1 SGHVS, CDR2 FQNEAQ. Trimming shortened V by 1 base and J by 5 bases, and 12 bases separated the two germline ends.

A remark on this clone: This CDR3 is also generated by other DNA sequences in the sample. The V and J genes are TRBV5-6 and TRBJ2-2, with 8 bases identical to TRBD2. Losses at the gene ends were 7 bases for V and 2 bases for J; bases not matched to a gene: 10. There are 16 residues in the CDR3. Germline assignment: CDR1 SGHDT and CDR2 YYEEEE. CDR3 sequence reads: CASLRGLAGNTGELFF. The CDR3 DNA sequence: TGTGCCAGCTTGCGGGGCCTAGCGGGTAACACCGGGGAGCTGTTTTTT.

The chain carries TRBV18 and TRBJ2-5; 9 nucleotides match TRBD1. Germline V gene data show CDR1 as KGHSH and CDR2 as LQKENI. The CDR3 is 14 residues long. The V segment lost 6 bases and the J segment 5 bases; nucleotides outside the gene matches: 7. This CDR3 reads CASSPGTGRETQYF. CDR3 nucleotide sequence: TGTGCCAGCTCGCCCGGGACAGGGAGGGAGACCCAGTACTTC. The full variable domain, completed using reference TRBV18 and TRBJ2-5, is NAGVMQNPRHLVRRRGQEARLRCSPMKGHSHVYWYRQLPEEGLKFMVYLQKENIIDESGMPKERFSAEFPKEGPSILRIQQVVRGDSAAYFCASSPGTGRETQYFGPGTRLLVL.

This chain uses TRBV9 with TRBJ2-3; perhaps TRBD2 as D (5 bases). V was pared by 4 bases and J by 0 bases, with 12 bases between. Germline CDR1 and CDR2: SGDLS and YYNGEE. The CDR3 spans 15 residues. The CDR3 nucleotides read TGTGCCAGCAGCCTCCGGCGGACTAGCACAGATACGCAGTATTTT. It encodes CASSLRRTSTDTQYF.

The chain uses TRBV2 and TRBJ2-1; possible D gene TRBD1, 5 bases. This CDR3 contains 14 residues. Trimming took 3 bases from V and 2 from J, leaving 8 bases between them. In germline, CDR1 is SNHLY, CDR2 FYNNEI. The CDR3 loop is CASSEGPTYNEQFF. CDR3 sequence (DNA): TGTGCCAGCAGTGAGGGGCCTACCTACAATGAGCAGTTCTTC.

The chain carries TRBV7-9 and TRBJ1-1, with D perhaps matching TRBD1 (6 bases). The CDR3 is 14 residues long. Trimming stripped 5 bases from V and 4 bases from J, with 14 bases between. CDR1 and CDR2 from the germline V gene are SEHNR and FQNEAQ (reference sequence). The CDR3 spells CASSGMDRPTEAFF. As DNA, the CDR3 is TGTGCCAGCAGCGGCATGGACAGACCCACTGAAGCTTTCTTT.

This chain links TRBV30 with TRBJ1-1, with D maybe TRBD1 (6 bases). CDR1 and CDR2 (germline): GTSNPN, SVGIG (reference sequence). This CDR3 has 13 amino acids. Deletions cut 1 base from V and 8 bases from J, with 14 bases between. This chain's CDR3 is CAWSDEWGREAFF. The CDR3 DNA reads TGTGCCTGGAGTGACGAATGGGGGCGAGAAGCTTTCTTT. Filled out from reference TRBV30 and TRBJ1-1, the complete variable domain reads SQTIHQWPATLVQPVGSPLSLECTVEGTSNPNLYWYRQAAGRGLQLLFYSVGIGQISSEVPQNLSASRPQDRQFILSSKKLLLSDSGFYLCAWSDEWGREAFFGQGTRLTVV.